This T cell receptor (beta chain) stems from a study of shared clonotypes between healthy human individuals. Findings and limits, study-wide: Rarefaction showed that sequencing of sorted subsets was incomplete (despite large depth).

Repertoires were generated with immunoSEQ multiplex PCR, while TCRdb's copy carries only in-frame clones and drops some. The table shows 1.5 million to 2.5 million clones, with about 95% occurring only once. The CDR3 spans 13 residues. V gave up 3 bases and J gave up 6 bases, with 8 bases separating them. The germline CDR1 and CDR2 sequences are LNHDA and SQIVND (reference sequence). Naivety among CD8 cells was defined by CD45RO negativity and positive CCR7 selection, thereby excluding terminally differentiated effector memory CD45RA+ cells. As regards this clone: Its target is not known.

Sequencing was performed on naive CD8+ T cells sorted from blood. The TCR originated in a man younger than 30 in good health. V gene TRBV19 combines with J gene TRBJ2-2; D unclear. The CDR3 region is CASSIVAAGELFF. CDR3 sequence (DNA): TGTGCCAGTAGTATCGTGGCCGCCGGGGAGCTGTTTTTT.